Below, 14 T cell receptor beta chains from the same sample are listed, as sequenced in a study of blood T cell repertoires in COVID-19. Clones were read by immunoSEQ multiplex PCR, and TCRdb kept only the in-frame ones, dropping some. The sample consists of about 320,000 clones, roughly nine tenths of them appearing once. The sequenced sample consisted of PBMCs or T cells enriched from blood (not recorded which). All receptors derive from a woman in her twenties or thirties who had recovered from COVID-19.

This chain connects TRBV10-3 to TRBJ1-1, with 9 bases aligning to TRBD1. The CDR3 is 15 residues long. The V gene's germline CDR1 is ENHRY and CDR2 SYGVKD. V dropped 2 bases and J dropped 6; count of bases not matched to a gene: 7. The CDR3 sequence: CAISETGTGPPEAFF. CDR3 in DNA: TGTGCCATCAGTGAGACCGGGACAGGGCCCCCTGAAGCTTTCTTT.

The genes are TRBV30 and TRBJ1-6; TRBD1 might be the D (6 bases). The CDR3 is 14 amino acids. V shed 2 bases and J shed 5 bases, with 10 bases lying between them. Germline loops: CDR1 GTSNPN, CDR2 SVGIG (reference sequence). The CDR3 sequence: CAWSWDTNNSPLHF. CDR3 DNA: TGTGCCTGGAGTTGGGACACAAATAATTCACCCCTCCACTTT.

This clone was counted once. The chain couples TRBV7-9 to TRBJ1-1; 7 nucleotides match TRBD1. Trimming took 4 bases from V and 4 from J; bases not matched to a gene: 12. The CDR3 spans 16 residues. Germline V CDR1 and CDR2: SEHNR, FQNEAQ (reference sequence). The CDR3 region has the DNA TGTGCCAGCAGCTCCAATCGACAGGGCTTGGGCACTGAAGCTTTCTTT. Translating gives CASSSNRQGLGTEAFF.

V and J are TRBV11-3 and TRBJ2-1; 9 positions agree with TRBD2. The germline CDR1 and CDR2 sequences are SGHNT and YENEEA. CDR3 length: 16 residues. The J segment lost 2 bases and the V segment lost 6 bases, leaving 8 bases of the junction unmatched. CDR3 sequence (DNA): TGTGCCAGCAGTCATAGCGGGGGCCAGACCTACAATGAGCAGTTCTTC. This sequence encodes CASSHSGGQTYNEQFF.

The genes are TRBV23-1 and TRBJ1-6; D is unresolved. TRBV23-1 is an ORF; its function is uncertain. Trimming pared 4 bases from V and 8 bases from J, leaving 12 bases between. CDR3 length: 14 residues. Here the CDR3 DNA reads TGCGCCAGCAGTCGCGAGCCTAGAGATTCACCCCTCCACTTT. Amino acid sequence: CASSREPRDSPLHF.

The chain has TRBV7-9 and TRBJ1-4; 7 bases match TRBD1. The germline gives CDR1 SEHNR, CDR2 FQNEAQ (reference sequence). V gave up 5 bases and J gave up 0 bases; unmatched junction bases: 9. The length of the CDR3 is 17 residues. The CDR3 nucleotides are TGTGCCAGCAGCCCCCGGGACAGTCTTTCAACTAATGAAAAACTGTTTTTT. Its protein is CASSPRDSLSTNEKLFF. The full variable domain, rest sourced from reference TRBV7-9 and TRBJ1-4, is DTGVSQNPRHKITKRGQNVTFRCDPISEHNRLYWYRQTLGQGPEFLTYFQNEAQLEKSRLLSDRFSAERPKGSFSTLEIQRTEQGDSAMYLCASSPRDSLSTNEKLFFGSGTQLSVL.

The chain joins TRBV19 to TRBJ2-5, with D possibly TRBD1 on 6 matching bases. Trimming pared 6 bases from V and 2 bases from J, leaving 16 bases between. In germline, CDR1 is LNHDA, CDR2 SQIVND (reference sequence). The CDR3 runs to 15 residues. The CDR3 spells CASRTSLGAQETQYF. In DNA, the CDR3 is TGTGCCAGTAGAACCTCCCTGGGGGCTCAAGAGACCCAGTACTTC.

This clone was found a few times. The chain recombines TRBV7-2 with TRBJ2-1, with 9 bases identical to TRBD1. V lost 2 bases, J lost 9 bases, and 8 bases stayed unmatched. This CDR3 comprises 15 residues. Germline CDR1 is SGHTA and CDR2 is FQGNSA. DNA of the CDR3: TGTGCCAGCAGCTTATCGGGACAGGGAGAAGGTGAGCAGTTCTTC. Protein sequence: CASSLSGQGEGEQFF.

The chain has TRBV10-3 and TRBJ2-2; maybe TRBD1 (6 bases). V gave up 6 bases and J gave up 5 bases, with 16 bases separating them. Per germline, CDR1 ENHRY and CDR2 SYGVKD. The CDR3 contains 15 residues. CDR3 nucleotides: TGTGCCATCAGCGAAGACAGGCCAGGAACCGGGGAGCTGTTTTTT. It specifies CAISEDRPGTGELFF.

This chain joins TRBV3-1 (or the pseudogene TRBV3-2) and TRBJ1-2; D possibly corresponds to TRBD1 (5 bases). Per germline, CDR1 LGHDT and CDR2 YNNKEL (reference sequence). The ends were cut back, 1 base at V and 4 bases at J, with 16 bases in the middle. The CDR3 has 16 amino acids. DNA for the CDR3: TGTGCCAGCAGCCAAGGCGTACTCAGGGTGGGCTATGGCTACACCTTC. It is translated as CASSQGVLRVGYGYTF.

The V call is TRBV4-2, the J call TRBJ2-5, with D possibly TRBD2 on 7 matching bases. Trimming shortened V by 1 base and J by 2 bases, and 11 bases separated the two germline ends. Looked up from germline, CDR1 is LGHNA and CDR2 is YNFKEQ. The CDR3 consists of 15 residues. CDR3 sequence reads: CASSQGGRGQETQYF. In nucleotides, the CDR3 is TGTGCCAGCAGCCAAGGGGGGCGGGGGCAAGAGACCCAGTACTTC.

This chain joins TRBV7-2 and TRBJ1-3, with D possibly matching TRBD1 (6 bases). The CDR3 sequence is 16 residues long. The ends were cut back, 5 bases at V and 2 bases at J, with 16 bases in the middle. In germline, CDR1 is SGHTA, CDR2 FQGNSA. CDR3 loop: CASSPAAGVAGNTIYF. The CDR3 coding sequence is TGTGCCAGCAGCCCAGCTGCAGGGGTAGCTGGAAACACCATATATTTT.

V and J are TRBV7-9 and TRBJ2-7; D remains ambiguous. Germline CDR1 reads SEHNR; CDR2 reads FQNEAQ (reference sequence). This CDR3 region has 14 residues. Trimming took 0 bases from V and 1 from J, leaving 7 bases between them. Here the CDR3 reads CASSLAGQSYEQYF. Here the CDR3 DNA reads TGTGCCAGCAGCTTAGCGGGCCAATCCTACGAGCAGTACTTC.

V and J are TRBV18 and TRBJ2-2; D uncertain. Germline V gene data show CDR1 as KGHSH and CDR2 as LQKENI. The V end lost 3 bases, the J end lost 4 bases, and 9 bases lay between the germline ends. This CDR3 comprises 14 residues. CDR3 residues: CASSPITSTGELFF. CDR3 DNA: TGTGCCAGCTCACCTATTACAAGCACCGGGGAGCTGTTTTTT.